The rows below give T cell receptor beta chains drawn from one sample of a study of T cell repertoires in aging, cancer and after chemotherapy. TCRdb used MiXCR to reprocess the multiplex PCR reads, holding one entry per CDR3 protein. This sample has fewer than 15,000 distinct CDR3 sequences, with roughly 24% found just once. Sequenced material: blood. The source of these receptors is a human donor in good health. Both conserved end residues are part of each CDR3. The order of the fields is clone size, V gene, D gene, J gene, CDR3 length, CDR3 DNA, CDR3 protein. A D gene is named only where the DNA matches it firmly. Where a row states a size, it is once, few, many or the class of an expanded clone; other rows omit it.

clone_size: .
v_call: TRBV6-1
d_call: TRBD2
j_call: TRBJ2-1
cdr3_length: 16
cdr3_nt: TGTGCCAGCAGTACCGCGGCGGGGGGCGGGTACAATGAGCAGTTCTTC
cdr3_aa: CASSTAAGGGYNEQFF

clone_size: .
v_call: TRBV11-1
d_call: .
j_call: TRBJ1-2
cdr3_length: 14
cdr3_nt: TGTGCCAGCAGCCCCCCGGGGACGGAGGAAGGCTACACCTTC
cdr3_aa: CASSPPGTEEGYTF

clone_size: few
v_call: TRBV6-5
d_call: .
j_call: TRBJ2-7
cdr3_length: 14
cdr3_nt: TGTGCCAGCAGGCTCAGGACTACCCTAACCGAGCAGTACTTC
cdr3_aa: CASRLRTTLTEQYF

clone_size: few
v_call: TRBV4-2
d_call: TRBD2
j_call: TRBJ2-3
cdr3_length: 17
cdr3_nt: TGTGCCAGCAGCCACCTAAGGGAGACTAGCCTCCCAGATACGCAGTATTTT
cdr3_aa: CASSHLRETSLPDTQYF

clone_size: few
v_call: TRBV13
d_call: .
j_call: TRBJ2-7
cdr3_length: 15
cdr3_nt: TGTGCCAGCAGCCAATCCGGGCCAAACCACTACGAGCAGTACTTC
cdr3_aa: CASSQSGPNHYEQYF

clone_size: few
v_call: TRBV5-6
d_call: .
j_call: TRBJ1-4
cdr3_length: 18
cdr3_nt: TGTGCCAGCAGCCTTAGCTTGTCAGGAGTTGCAACTAATGAAAAACTGTTTTTT
cdr3_aa: CASSLSLSGVATNEKLFF

clone_size: few
v_call: TRBV7-9
d_call: .
j_call: TRBJ1-1
cdr3_length: 14
cdr3_nt: TGTGCCAGCAGTTTAAGTACGTGGAACACTGAAGCTTTCTTT
cdr3_aa: CASSLSTWNTEAFF

clone_size: .
v_call: TRBV5-1
d_call: TRBD1
j_call: TRBJ1-6
cdr3_length: 16
cdr3_nt: TGCGCCAGCAGCTTACGGACAGGGACCTATAATTCACCCCTCCACTTT
cdr3_aa: CASSLRTGTYNSPLHF

clone_size: .
v_call: TRBV6-5
d_call: TRBD1
j_call: TRBJ1-4
cdr3_length: 14
cdr3_nt: TGTGCCAGCAGTCGTAGGGACAGTAATGAAAAACTGTTTTTT
cdr3_aa: CASSRRDSNEKLFF

clone_size: .
v_call: TRBV6-5
d_call: .
j_call: TRBJ1-3
cdr3_length: 14
cdr3_nt: TGTGCCAGCAGTCAAGGGACGCCTAGAAACACCATATATTTT
cdr3_aa: CASSQGTPRNTIYF

clone_size: once
v_call: TRBV2
d_call: TRBD1
j_call: TRBJ1-5
cdr3_length: 15
cdr3_nt: TGTGCCAGCAGTCAGGACAGGGTAGGCAATCAGCCCCAGCATTTT
cdr3_aa: CASSQDRVGNQPQHF

clone_size: medium-sized
v_call: TRBV30
d_call: .
j_call: TRBJ1-1
cdr3_length: 12
cdr3_nt: TGTGCCTGGAGGCAGGGAAGTACTGAAGCTTTCTTT
cdr3_aa: CAWRQGSTEAFF

clone_size: medium-sized
v_call: TRBV11-1
d_call: .
j_call: TRBJ1-4
cdr3_length: 13
cdr3_nt: TGTGCCAGCAGCTTAGGCGTGGATGAAAAACTGTTTTTT
cdr3_aa: CASSLGVDEKLFF

clone_size: few
v_call: TRBV4-2
d_call: .
j_call: TRBJ1-2
cdr3_length: 17
cdr3_nt: TGTGCCAGCAGCCCTACCGGGGGGGGTAAAACTAACTATGGCTACACCTTC
cdr3_aa: CASSPTGGGKTNYGYTF

clone_size: few
v_call: TRBV18
d_call: .
j_call: TRBJ1-1
cdr3_length: 15
cdr3_nt: TGTGCCAGCTCACCACTTAAGGGAGATTTAACTGAAGCTTTCTTT
cdr3_aa: CASSPLKGDLTEAFF

clone_size: .
v_call: TRBV19
d_call: .
j_call: TRBJ1-2
cdr3_length: 13
cdr3_nt: TGTGCCAGTAGTATCGGGACTCCCGTGGGCTACACCTTC
cdr3_aa: CASSIGTPVGYTF

clone_size: .
v_call: TRBV10-3
d_call: .
j_call: TRBJ1-1
cdr3_length: 13
cdr3_nt: TGTGCCATCAGTGAGGGACAGAACACTGAAGCTTTCTTT
cdr3_aa: CAISEGQNTEAFF

clone_size: few
v_call: TRBV4-3
d_call: .
j_call: TRBJ1-1
cdr3_length: 12
cdr3_nt: TGTGCCAGCAGCCCCGGGGCGCTAGGAGCTTTCTTT
cdr3_aa: CASSPGALGAFF

clone_size: .
v_call: TRBV5-1
d_call: .
j_call: TRBJ2-2
cdr3_length: 13
cdr3_nt: TGCGCCAGCAGCTTGGTTCTAACCGGGGAGCTGTTTTTT
cdr3_aa: CASSLVLTGELFF

clone_size: few
v_call: TRBV5-6
d_call: TRBD1
j_call: TRBJ1-3
cdr3_length: 17
cdr3_nt: TGTGCCAGCAGCTTGGCGACCTACCGGGACAGGGCAAACACCATATATTTT
cdr3_aa: CASSLATYRDRANTIYF

clone_size: few
v_call: TRBV21-1
d_call: .
j_call: TRBJ2-1
cdr3_length: 15
cdr3_nt: TGTGCCAGCAGCAAAGTTAGGCTGGCGGGTAATGAGCAGTTCTTC
cdr3_aa: CASSKVRLAGNEQFF

clone_size: .
v_call: TRBV30
d_call: .
j_call: TRBJ1-1
cdr3_length: 13
cdr3_nt: TGTGCCTGGAGTTTCGGCTATCGGGTTGAAGCTTTCTTT
cdr3_aa: CAWSFGYRVEAFF

clone_size: .
v_call: TRBV24-1
d_call: .
j_call: TRBJ2-2
cdr3_length: 13
cdr3_nt: TGTGCCACCAGTGGCAGGGGCACCGGGGAGCTGTTTTTT
cdr3_aa: CATSGRGTGELFF

clone_size: .
v_call: TRBV5-5
d_call: .
j_call: TRBJ1-5
cdr3_length: 13
cdr3_nt: TGTGCCAGCAGCTTGAAAGGGGAGCTGCCCCAGCATTTT
cdr3_aa: CASSLKGELPQHF

clone_size: .
v_call: TRBV19
d_call: .
j_call: TRBJ2-3
cdr3_length: 17
cdr3_nt: TGTGCCAGTAGTATGGGGGGGCGGGGGACTAGCACAGATACGCAGTATTTT
cdr3_aa: CASSMGGRGTSTDTQYF

clone_size: .
v_call: TRBV15
d_call: .
j_call: TRBJ2-3
cdr3_length: 18
cdr3_nt: TGTGCCACCAGCCGGGAAACAGGCCCCCCCACTAGCACAGATACGCAGTATTTT
cdr3_aa: CATSRETGPPTSTDTQYF

clone_size: once
v_call: TRBV29-1
d_call: TRBD2
j_call: TRBJ2-3
cdr3_length: 12
cdr3_nt: TGCAGCGTTGCCCAGGGAGGGGATACGCAGTATTTT
cdr3_aa: CSVAQGGDTQYF

clone_size: .
v_call: TRBV6-1
d_call: .
j_call: TRBJ1-6
cdr3_length: 13
cdr3_nt: TGTGCCAGCAGGAACACAGGGAATTCACCCCTCCACTTT
cdr3_aa: CASRNTGNSPLHF

clone_size: .
v_call: TRBV7-2
d_call: .
j_call: TRBJ1-2
cdr3_length: 17
cdr3_nt: TGTGCCAGCAGCTTAGATAGGCCGGTAGTTGAGGGAGCCGGCTACACCTTC
cdr3_aa: CASSLDRPVVEGAGYTF

clone_size: .
v_call: TRBV6-5
d_call: TRBD1
j_call: TRBJ1-2
cdr3_length: 17
cdr3_nt: TGTGCCAGCAGTTACTCGAGGACAGGGCGTCCTAACTATGGCTACACCTTC
cdr3_aa: CASSYSRTGRPNYGYTF

clone_size: .
v_call: TRBV10-3
d_call: .
j_call: TRBJ2-3
cdr3_length: 12
cdr3_nt: TGTGCCATCAGTGAGTCAACAGATACGCAGTATTTT
cdr3_aa: CAISESTDTQYF

clone_size: many
v_call: TRBV19
d_call: .
j_call: TRBJ2-7
cdr3_length: 13
cdr3_nt: TGTGCCAGTAGTAGCTACCAAAACTACGAGCAGTACTTC
cdr3_aa: CASSSYQNYEQYF

clone_size: .
v_call: TRBV12-3/TRBV12-4
d_call: .
j_call: TRBJ2-7
cdr3_length: 17
cdr3_nt: TGTGCCAGCAGTATAGGGATTAGGTCCCCGCGAAACTACGAGCAGAACTTC
cdr3_aa: CASSIGIRSPRNYEQNF

clone_size: few
v_call: TRBV14
d_call: .
j_call: TRBJ1-2
cdr3_length: 12
cdr3_nt: TGTGCCAGCAGCCAAGAAGGCTATGGCTACACCTTC
cdr3_aa: CASSQEGYGYTF

clone_size: many
v_call: TRBV7-9
d_call: .
j_call: TRBJ2-2
cdr3_length: 14
cdr3_nt: TGTGCCAGCAGCCAAGACGTAGTCACCGGGGAGCTGTTTTTT
cdr3_aa: CASSQDVVTGELFF

clone_size: .
v_call: TRBV19
d_call: TRBD2
j_call: TRBJ2-1
cdr3_length: 15
cdr3_nt: TGTGCCAGTAGTACACTAGCGGGGTACTACAATGAGCAGTTCTTC
cdr3_aa: CASSTLAGYYNEQFF

clone_size: .
v_call: TRBV5-8
d_call: .
j_call: TRBJ1-2
cdr3_length: 14
cdr3_nt: TGTGCCAGCAGCTTGATCTTGGGGCGCGACGGCTACACCTTC
cdr3_aa: CASSLILGRDGYTF

clone_size: few
v_call: TRBV6-6
d_call: TRBD2
j_call: TRBJ2-1
cdr3_length: 14
cdr3_nt: TGTGCCAGCAGTCCCCTAGCGGGGGGTCTTAGACAGTTCTTC
cdr3_aa: CASSPLAGGLRQFF

clone_size: few
v_call: TRBV20-1
d_call: .
j_call: TRBJ2-4
cdr3_length: 13
cdr3_nt: TGCAGTGCTAGAGATGGATCTAGAAACATTCAGTACTTC
cdr3_aa: CSARDGSRNIQYF

clone_size: .
v_call: TRBV20-1
d_call: .
j_call: TRBJ1-5
cdr3_length: 15
cdr3_nt: TGCAGTGCTAGATCCCCTATCGGGACCCAACAGCCCCAGCATTTT
cdr3_aa: CSARSPIGTQQPQHF

clone_size: .
v_call: TRBV27
d_call: .
j_call: TRBJ1-4
cdr3_length: 14
cdr3_nt: TGTGCCAGCAGCCTAGGGTTGCTTAATGAAAAACTGTTTTTT
cdr3_aa: CASSLGLLNEKLFF